Below, 2 T cell receptor beta chains from the same sample are listed, as sequenced in a study of cytomegalovirus exposure and HLA in healthy donors. Data came from immunoSEQ multiplex PCR; TCRdb stores just in-frame clones and leaves some out. Among about 120,000 clones, approximately 87% were seen once, and the ten largest hold about 6%. Input material: PBMCs. These receptors were obtained from a young woman in good health and CMV-seropositive.

The chain links TRBV11-2 to TRBJ2-2; D is unclear. The length of the CDR3 is 16 residues. V was trimmed by 2 bases and J by 7 bases, leaving 17 bases between them. Germline V CDR1 and CDR2: SGHAT, FQNNGV. As DNA, the CDR3 is TGTGCCAGCAGCTTATGGTCGGCCCTTAGGAGCGGGGAGCTGTTTTTT. It yields the protein CASSLWSALRSGELFF.

V gene TRBV4-3 combines with J gene TRBJ2-7, with D possibly being TRBD1 (6 bases). This CDR3 comprises 14 residues. Germline V gene sequence: CDR1 LGHNA, CDR2 YSLEER. V was clipped by 3 bases and J by 0 bases, with 9 bases between them. CDR3 nucleotide sequence: TGCGCCAGCAGCCAGGGACACCTCTCCTACGAGCAGTACTTC. Amino acid sequence: CASSQGHLSYEQYF.